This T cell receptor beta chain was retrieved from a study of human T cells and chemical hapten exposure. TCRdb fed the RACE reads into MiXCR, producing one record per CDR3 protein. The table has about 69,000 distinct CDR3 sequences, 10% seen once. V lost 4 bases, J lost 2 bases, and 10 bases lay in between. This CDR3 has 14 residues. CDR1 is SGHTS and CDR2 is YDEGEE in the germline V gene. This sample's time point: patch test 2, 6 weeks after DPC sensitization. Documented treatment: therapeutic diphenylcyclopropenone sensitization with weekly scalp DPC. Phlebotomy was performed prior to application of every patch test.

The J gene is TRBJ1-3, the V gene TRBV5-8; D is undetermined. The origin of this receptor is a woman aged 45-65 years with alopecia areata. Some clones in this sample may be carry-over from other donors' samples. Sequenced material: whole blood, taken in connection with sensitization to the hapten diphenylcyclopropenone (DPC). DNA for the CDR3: TGTGCCAGCAGCCGGACGGCCGCTGGAAACACCATATATTTT. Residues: CASSRTAAGNTIYF.